The 18 T cell receptor beta chains reported below all come from one sample, sequenced in a study of blood T cell repertoires in COVID-19. The data were produced by immunoSEQ multiplex PCR, yet TCRdb's version contains in-frame clones alone and is incomplete. The profile covers 300,000 to 450,000 clones, with 85% appearing a single time and approximately 3.7% taken by the ten largest. Specimen: peripheral blood. Every receptor here comes from a woman under 30 with acute or convalescent COVID-19.

The chain carries TRBV7-3 and TRBJ2-1; 7 bases fit TRBD2. J gave up 6 bases and V 5 bases, and 7 bases lay outside the gene matches. Germline lookup yields CDR1 SGHTA and CDR2 FQGTGA. There are 14 residues in the CDR3. The CDR3 region is CASSPRGEGNEQFF. The CDR3, as DNA: TGTGCCAGCAGCCCCCGGGGGGAGGGCAATGAGCAGTTCTTC.

In DNA form, the CDR3 reads TGTGCCAGCAGCTTTGGGACTAGAGGGGGGGAGACCCAGTACTTC. Translation gives CASSFGTRGGETQYF. V is TRBV11-2 and J is TRBJ2-5, with TRBD2 identical over 8 bases. Germline values: CDR1 SGHAT, CDR2 FQNNGV. The CDR3 length is 15 residues. The trim removed 3 bases at V and 5 bases at J, leaving 8 bases unmatched.

V gene TRBV18 combines with J gene TRBJ1-4, with TRBD1 matching over 7 bases. CDR1 is KGHSH and CDR2 is LQKENI in the germline V gene. This CDR3 is 14 amino acids long. With V trimmed by 5 bases and J by 4 bases, 4 bases remained unmatched. The DNA of the CDR3 is TGTGCCAGCTCAGGTGACAGGGATAATGAAAAACTGTTTTTT. Amino acid sequence: CASSGDRDNEKLFF.

Written as DNA, the CDR3 is TGTGCCACCAGCAGATACGGGGTGGGTTACGAGCAGTACTTC. Its protein product is CATSRYGVGYEQYF. The chain links TRBV15 to TRBJ2-7; perhaps TRBD2 as D (5 bases). Germline CDR1 reads LNHNV; CDR2 reads YYDKDF (reference sequence). CDR3 length: 14 residues. The V and J ends lost 2 bases and 4 bases respectively, with 12 bases between them.

The V call is TRBV5-1, the J call TRBJ1-4; TRBD1 aligns across 7 bases. V trimming: 4 bases; J trimming: 7 bases; junction bases outside the gene matches: 7. The CDR3 totals 14 residues. Germline CDR1 is SGHRS and CDR2 is YFSETQ. DNA of the CDR3: TGCGCCAGCAGCCTCGACAGGGAAAGTGAAAAACTGTTTTTT. Protein sequence: CASSLDRESEKLFF.

The chain combines TRBV6-6 with TRBJ1-5, with 7 bases that match TRBD1. The germline CDR1 and CDR2 sequences are MNHNY and SVGAGI (reference sequence). V lost 2 bases and J lost 6; bases outside the gene matches: 10. The CDR3 extends over 16 amino acids. In nucleotides, the CDR3 is TGTGCCAGCAGTTACAGCAACAGGGGAATTAGTCAGCCCCAGCATTTT. It is translated as CASSYSNRGISQPQHF.

V is TRBV24-1 and J is TRBJ2-1, with TRBD2 matching over 8 bases. The junction had 3 bases not matched to a gene; V was cut back by 4 bases and J by 2 bases. The germline gives CDR1 KGHDR, CDR2 SFDVKD. This CDR3 comprises 15 residues. The CDR3 bases are TGTGCCACCAGTGACCAAGCGGGAGCCTACAATGAGCAGTTCTTC. Protein product: CATSDQAGAYNEQFF.

The rearrangement joins TRBV10-2 to TRBJ1-1; a possible D gene is TRBD1 (5 bases). The germline gives CDR1 WSHSY, CDR2 SAAADI. The CDR3 extends over 15 amino acids. V lost 2 bases to trimming and J lost 3 bases, with 13 bases between them. The CDR3 loop reads CASSENQGGYTEAFF. The DNA for the CDR3 is TGCGCCAGCAGTGAGAACCAGGGAGGGTACACTGAAGCTTTCTTT.

This clone was counted a few times. As DNA, the CDR3 is TGTGCCTGGAGTTACTCTTCAAACTATGGCTACACCTTC. Translated, it gives CAWSYSSNYGYTF. The rearrangement joins TRBV30 to TRBJ1-2; D is unresolved. This CDR3 has 13 residues. Germline loops: CDR1 GTSNPN, CDR2 SVGIG (reference sequence). Trimming cost V 2 bases and J 2 bases, with 9 bases left between them.

V is TRBV20-1 and J is TRBJ1-1; no clear D. Trimming shortened V by 6 bases and J by 0 bases, and 5 bases separated the two germline ends. CDR1 and CDR2 (germline): DFQATT, SNEGSKA (reference sequence). The CDR3 length is 11 residues. The CDR3 reads CSAVMNTEAFF. Written as DNA, the CDR3 is TGCAGTGCCGTAATGAACACTGAAGCTTTCTTT.

This clone was seen once. The chain combines TRBV7-6 with TRBJ2-7; 7 bases are shared with TRBD1. This CDR3 region has 15 residues. Germline trimming cut 4 bases from V and 7 bases from J; bases unmatched to any gene: 13. The germline V gene has CDR1 SGHVS and CDR2 FNYEAQ. The DNA of the CDR3 is TGTGCCAGCAGCTCGGGACAGCCTGAACATTTGGAGCAGTACTTC. Translated: CASSSGQPEHLEQYF. The full variable domain, with the rest looked up from reference TRBV7-6 and TRBJ2-7, is GAGVSQSPRYKVTKRGQDVALRCDPISGHVSLYWYRQALGQGPEFLTYFNYEAQQDKSGLPNDRFSAERPEGSISTLTIQRTEQRDSAMYRCASSSGQPEHLEQYFGPGTRLTVT.

About this clone itself: Other DNA sequences from this sample encode an identical CDR3 as well. V and J are TRBV7-3 and TRBJ1-1; D may be TRBD1 (5 bases). With 3 bases removed from V and 5 bases from J, the gap between germline ends came to 10 bases. Per the germline V gene, CDR1 is SGHTA and CDR2 is FQGTGA. This CDR3 region has 13 residues. Here the CDR3 reads CASSFGGDTEAFF. In nucleotides, the CDR3 is TGTGCCAGCAGCTTCGGGGGAGATACTGAAGCTTTCTTT.

The chain uses TRBV10-1 and TRBJ2-5; TRBD1 aligns across 9 bases. V lost 5 bases and J lost 3; bases outside the gene matches: 4. The CDR3 runs to 14 residues. The V gene's germline CDR1 is WNHNN and CDR2 SYGVQD (reference sequence). This CDR3 reads CASSRTGAKETQYF. CDR3 in DNA: TGCGCCAGCAGTCGGACAGGGGCGAAAGAGACCCAGTACTTC.

This chain joins TRBV6-5 and TRBJ2-5; TRBD2 is a possible D gene (5 bases). The CDR3 spans 12 residues. V was pared by 7 bases and J by 5 bases, with 11 bases between. CDR1 MNHEY and CDR2 SVGAGI come from the germline V gene. The CDR3 DNA follows: TGTGCCAGCACCCTAAGAGGGGAGACCCAGTACTTC. This translates into CASTLRGETQYF.

This sequence joins TRBV6-5 and TRBJ1-6, with 7 bases identical to TRBD1. The trim removed 8 bases at V and 6 bases at J, leaving 7 bases unmatched. Germline CDR1 MNHEY, CDR2 SVGAGI. The CDR3 has 14 residues. CDR3 amino acids: CASSAGTANSPLHF. CDR3 nucleotides: TGTGCCAGCTCCGCCGGGACAGCTAATTCACCCCTCCACTTT.

The chain uses TRBV10-2 and TRBJ2-3; 9 bases line up with TRBD2. The ends lost 5 bases at V and 2 bases at J; junction bases unmatched: 2. Germline-derived CDR1 and CDR2 are WSHSY and SAAADI. This CDR3 region has 14 residues. CDR3 sequence reads: CASSRGGATDTQYF. The CDR3 coding sequence is TGCGCCAGCAGTCGCGGGGGGGCCACAGATACGCAGTATTTT.

The V and J genes are TRBV2 and TRBJ1-2, with a weak D call TRBD1 (6 bases). Germline V gives CDR1 SNHLY, CDR2 FYNNEI. The CDR3 extends over 13 amino acids. V lost 6 bases to trimming and J lost 4 bases, with 12 bases between them. CDR3 in amino acids: CASRDRTPYGYTF. For the CDR3, the DNA is TGTGCCAGCAGAGACAGGACCCCCTATGGCTACACCTTC.

The genes are TRBV24-1 and TRBJ2-2, with 7 bases identical to TRBD1. In germline, CDR1 is KGHDR, CDR2 SFDVKD. This CDR3 has 15 residues. Germline trimming cut 7 bases from V and 0 bases from J; bases unmatched to any gene: 4. The CDR3 sequence: CATRPDRANTGELFF. As DNA, the CDR3 is TGTGCCACCAGGCCCGACAGGGCGAACACCGGGGAGCTGTTTTTT.